Listed below are T cell receptor beta chains from one sample, sequenced in a study of shared clonotypes between healthy human individuals. Profiling relied on immunoSEQ multiplex PCR, and the TCRdb table lists in-frame clones only, not all of them. This sample has some 2.3 million clones; about 92% occur once, and the top ten carry about 0.39%. Sequencing used naive CD4+ T cells from PBMCs. The origin of the receptors is a man aged 18 to 29 in good health. Some clones in this sample may be carry-over from other donors' samples. The CDR3 runs from the conserved cysteine through the conserved F or W. Each record gives: V gene, CDR3 protein.

v_gene: TRBV11-3; CDR3aa: CASSPTTLNYNEQFF
v_gene: TRBV9; CDR3aa: CASSGGSNSNQPQHF
v_gene: TRBV5-6; CDR3aa: CASSPTGFYGYTF
v_gene: TRBV5-4; CDR3aa: CASSLGTSGRTSTDTQYF
v_gene: TRBV5-4; CDR3aa: CASSLHPRSNEKLFF
v_gene: TRBV4-2; CDR3aa: CASSPSSVSYEQYF
v_gene: TRBV5-1; CDR3aa: CASSIGTSVPGELFF
v_gene: TRBV6-5; CDR3aa: CASSPLSVADTQYF
v_gene: TRBV5-4; CDR3aa: CASSLAGVLRETQYF
v_gene: TRBV28; CDR3aa: CASSPGGQGFYGYTF
v_gene: TRBV19; CDR3aa: CASSIERSSQPQHF
v_gene: TRBV6-1; CDR3aa: CASKGNQPQHF
v_gene: TRBV27; CDR3aa: CASSFPGTGGLEQYF
v_gene: TRBV7-2; CDR3aa: CASSSESGNTIYF
v_gene: TRBV7-9; CDR3aa: CASIQGRASDTQYF